This T cell receptor beta chain was recorded in a study of control samples from healthy donors and cancer patients. Sequenced by immunoSEQ multiplex PCR; TCRdb stores in-frame clones only, minus some. The sample carries around 57,000 clones, 91% recorded once. Germline CDR1 and CDR2: GTSNPN and SVGIG (reference sequence). Trimming removed 4 bases from V and 10 bases from J, with 14 bases in between. The CDR3 covers 13 residues. This sequence joins TRBV30 and TRBJ1-6; D gene uncertain. Sample: PBMCs. This clonotype originated in a man aged 25 to 40 with colorectal cancer. The CDR3 DNA reads TGTGCCTGGATTTCAGAACCGGGCTCACCCCTCCACTTT. Translated, it gives CAWISEPGSPLHF.